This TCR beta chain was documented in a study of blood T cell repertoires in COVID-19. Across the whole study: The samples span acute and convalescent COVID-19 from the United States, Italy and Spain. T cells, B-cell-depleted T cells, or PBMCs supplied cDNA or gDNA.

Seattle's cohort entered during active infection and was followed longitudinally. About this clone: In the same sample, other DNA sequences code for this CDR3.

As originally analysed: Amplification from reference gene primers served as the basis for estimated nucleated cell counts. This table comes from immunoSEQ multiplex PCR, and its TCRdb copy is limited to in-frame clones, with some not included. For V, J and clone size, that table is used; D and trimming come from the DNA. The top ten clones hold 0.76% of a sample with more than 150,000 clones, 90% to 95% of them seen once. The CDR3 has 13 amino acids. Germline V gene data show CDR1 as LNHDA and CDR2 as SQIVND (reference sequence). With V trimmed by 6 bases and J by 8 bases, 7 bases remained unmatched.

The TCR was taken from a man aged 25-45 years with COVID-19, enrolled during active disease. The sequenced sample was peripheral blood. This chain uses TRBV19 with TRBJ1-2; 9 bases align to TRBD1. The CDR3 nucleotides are TGTGCCAGTAGCCGGGGACAGGGAGACGGCTACACCTTC. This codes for CASSRGQGDGYTF.